The 24 T cell receptor beta chains in this list originate from one sample, sequenced in a study of blood T cell repertoires in COVID-19. The method was immunoSEQ multiplex PCR; TCRdb's version includes in-frame clones alone and lacks a portion of them. The sample carries 200,000 to 250,000 clones, 82% recorded once. The source material was peripheral blood. The receptors here all came from a woman aged 80 or older with COVID-19, enrolled during active disease.

The chain carries TRBV19 and TRBJ2-5, with 7 positions matching TRBD2. This CDR3 has 13 residues. The V and J ends lost 5 bases and 8 bases, in that order; junction bases with no gene match: 8. Germline V gene sequence: CDR1 LNHDA, CDR2 SQIVND (reference sequence). The CDR3 DNA reads TGTGCCAGTAGTGAGACTAGCCCTCTTACCCAGTACTTC. It translates to CASSETSPLTQYF.

This clone has only one observation. The chain employs TRBV4-1 and TRBJ1-6; TRBD1 aligns across 9 bases. The trim removed 0 bases at V and 10 bases at J, leaving 16 bases unmatched. CDR1 and CDR2 from the germline V gene are MGHRA and YSYEKL. The CDR3 has 19 amino acids. CDR3 nucleotides: TGCGCCAGCAGCCAAGACGCCCCGCTACAGGGGGCCTTAAGGTCACCCCTCCACTTT. Translated, it gives CASSQDAPLQGALRSPLHF.

This clone was counted only a few times. This chain links TRBV11-2 with TRBJ1-5; D gene ambiguous. CDR1 and CDR2 (germline): SGHAT, FQNNGV. This CDR3 region has 13 residues. Trimming cost V 2 bases and J 7 bases, with 9 bases left between them. CDR3: CASSLSQLQPQHF. CDR3 sequence (DNA): TGTGCCAGCAGCTTATCGCAGTTACAGCCCCAGCATTTT.

This clone was recorded only once. This chain uses TRBV6-5 with TRBJ2-6; D remains unclear. V shed 6 bases and J shed 3 bases, with 9 bases lying between them. Germline assignment: CDR1 MNHEY and CDR2 SVGAGI. There are 14 residues in the CDR3. In DNA form, the CDR3 reads TGTGCCAGCAGAAGTGGCTTTGGGGCCAACGTCCTGACTTTC. This encodes CASRSGFGANVLTF.

The genes are TRBV7-9 and TRBJ1-5; D is perhaps TRBD1 (5 bases). This CDR3 spans 13 amino acids. Per the germline V gene, CDR1 is SEHNR and CDR2 is FQNEAQ (reference sequence). V dropped 9 bases and J dropped 5 bases, with 14 bases sitting between them. The CDR3 region is CARPGWGDQPQHF. The CDR3 DNA follows: TGTGCCAGACCCGGGTGGGGCGATCAGCCCCAGCATTTT.

This sequence joins TRBV5-6 and TRBJ2-7, with 8 bases aligning to TRBD1. CDR1 SGHDT and CDR2 YYEEEE come from the germline V gene. The CDR3 totals 14 residues. The ends lost 4 bases at V and 2 bases at J; junction bases unmatched: 5. The CDR3 reads CASSPDRATYEQYF. Written as DNA, the CDR3 is TGTGCCAGCAGCCCGGACAGGGCTACCTACGAGCAGTACTTC.

The chain combines TRBV4-1 with TRBJ1-1, with a weak D call TRBD1 (6 bases). Trimming cost V 0 bases and J 9 bases, with 14 bases left between them. The length of the CDR3 is 14 residues. The germline V gene has CDR1 MGHRA and CDR2 YSYEKL. CDR3 loop: CASSQEQGRPKAFF. Written as DNA, the CDR3 is TGCGCCAGCAGCCAAGAGCAGGGGCGTCCGAAAGCTTTCTTT.

As DNA, the CDR3 is TGTGCCAGCCGACTTAACACAGGGGACCTCACAGATACGCAGTATTTT. Its protein product is CASRLNTGDLTDTQYF. The chain employs TRBV18 and TRBJ2-3; 7 bases match TRBD1. J gave up 2 bases and V 8 bases, and 13 bases lay outside the gene matches. From germline, CDR1 is KGHSH and CDR2 LQKENI. This CDR3 comprises 16 residues.

This clone was counted a few times. The chain uses TRBV5-6 and TRBJ1-2; possibly TRBD1 for D (6 bases). Germline-derived CDR1 and CDR2 are SGHDT and YYEEEE. The CDR3 is made up of 15 amino acids. Trimming pared 5 bases from V and 0 bases from J, leaving 14 bases between. CDR3 sequence: CASSLTGNANYGYTF. DNA for the CDR3: TGTGCCAGCAGTTTAACAGGGAATGCTAACTATGGCTACACCTTC.

This chain links TRBV11-2 with TRBJ2-3; tentative D call: TRBD2 (5 bases). Germline CDR1 is SGHAT and CDR2 is FQNNGV. Trimming removed 5 bases at V and 2 bases at J, with 14 bases between. This CDR3 comprises 15 residues. The CDR3 coding sequence is TGTGCCAGCAGCCACCCCGGACTTTCCACAGATACGCAGTATTTT. Translated, it gives CASSHPGLSTDTQYF.

This clone was observed a single time. The V gene is TRBV30, the J gene TRBJ1-5; 8 bases align to TRBD1. V shed 2 bases and J 2 bases; nucleotides not matched to a gene: 2. Germline V gene sequence: CDR1 GTSNPN, CDR2 SVGIG (reference sequence). CDR3 length: 14 residues. The CDR3, as DNA: TGTGCCTGGAGTCGACAGGGGCGCAATCAGCCCCAGCATTTT. Its translation: CAWSRQGRNQPQHF.

The J gene is TRBJ1-2, the V gene TRBV5-1, with 8 bases matching TRBD1. After removal of 4 bases from V and 0 bases from J, the junction contained 11 bases not matched to a gene. The CDR3 has 17 amino acids. Germline V gene lookup returns CDR1 SGHRS and CDR2 YFSETQ. The CDR3 DNA sequence: TGCGCCAGCAGCCTCGGGGGCACAGGGGGAACTAACTATGGCTACACCTTC. Translating gives CASSLGGTGGTNYGYTF. The full variable domain, rest sourced from reference TRBV5-1 and TRBJ1-2, is KAGVTQTPRYLIKTRGQQVTLSCSPISGHRSVSWYQQTPGQGLQFLFEYFSETQRNKGNFPGRFSGRQFSNSRSEMNVSTLELGDSALYLCASSLGGTGGTNYGYTFGSGTRLTVV.

As regards this clone: The same CDR3 arises from other DNA sequences in this sample as well. The gene calls are TRBV7-2 and TRBJ2-5; 8 nucleotides match TRBD2. CDR3 length equals 14 residues. V lost 1 base to trimming and J lost 5 bases; unmatched junction nucleotides: 3. The germline CDR1 and CDR2 sequences are SGHTA and FQGNSA. The CDR3 is CASSLGRGAETQYF. CDR3 bases: TGTGCCAGCAGCTTAGGGCGGGGGGCGGAGACCCAGTACTTC.

This rearrangement joins TRBV28 to TRBJ1-5; tentatively, D is TRBD1 (5 bases). CDR3 length equals 14 residues. Germline-derived CDR1 and CDR2 are MDHEN and SYDVKM. V lost 7 bases, J lost 3 bases, and 13 bases lay in between. The CDR3 loop reads CASNLSGSNQPQHF. CDR3 nucleotide sequence: TGTGCCAGCAACCTATCAGGGTCCAATCAGCCCCAGCATTTT.

V is TRBV3-1 (or the pseudogene TRBV3-2) and J is TRBJ2-1, with TRBD2 matching 8 bases. The CDR3 sequence is 18 residues long. Germline CDR1 is LGHDT and CDR2 is YNNKEL (reference sequence). V lost 2 bases and J lost 6; bases outside the gene matches: 15. CDR3 in amino acids: CASSQLLSAGGLGNEQFF. The CDR3 coding sequence is TGTGCCAGCAGCCAACTGCTCAGCGCGGGGGGACTCGGCAATGAGCAGTTCTTC.

V and J are TRBV6-1 and TRBJ2-1; D is possibly TRBD2 (6 bases). The CDR3 is made up of 15 amino acids. Germline loops: CDR1 MNHNS, CDR2 SASEGT. With 2 bases removed from V and 8 bases from J, the gap between germline ends came to 16 bases. CDR3: CASSEFAGWEDEQFF. The CDR3 DNA reads TGTGCCAGCAGTGAATTTGCGGGGTGGGAGGATGAGCAGTTCTTC.

The V gene is TRBV6-6, the J gene TRBJ1-6; D uncertain. Germline V lookup: CDR1 MNHNY, CDR2 SVGAGI (reference sequence). This CDR3 is built from 19 residues. V was clipped by 5 bases and J by 0 bases, with 20 bases between them. CDR3 sequence: CASSLNPGMGSSYNSPLHF. CDR3 bases: TGTGCCAGCAGTCTTAACCCCGGGATGGGTAGCTCCTATAATTCACCCCTCCACTTT.

The chain combines TRBV4-3 with TRBJ2-3, with 10 bases identical to TRBD2. Germline assignment: CDR1 LGHNA and CDR2 YSLEER. This CDR3 is 19 amino acids long. With V trimmed by 0 bases and J by 0 bases, 9 bases remained unmatched. In DNA form, the CDR3 reads TGCGCCAGCAGCCAAGAGGGCCCGACGGGACTAGCGAGCACAGATACGCAGTATTTT. Protein sequence: CASSQEGPTGLASTDTQYF.

This chain links TRBV4-2 with TRBJ1-1; 9 bases fit TRBD1. The CDR3 loop spans 15 amino acids. The germline V gene encodes CDR1 LGHNA and CDR2 YNFKEQ. V shed 4 bases and J 1 base; nucleotides not matched to a gene: 4. CDR3 DNA: TGTGCCAGCAGCCGAAGACAGGGGGGGAACACTGAAGCTTTCTTT. Its translation is CASSRRQGGNTEAFF.

The chain uses TRBV4-2 and TRBJ1-6, with D unresolved. CDR1 and CDR2 from the germline V gene are LGHNA and YNFKEQ. CDR3 length: 12 residues. Trimming stripped 0 bases from V and 13 bases from J, with 7 bases between. DNA of the CDR3: TGTGCCAGCAGCCAAGATCGGGTGCCCCTCCACTTT. Amino acids: CASSQDRVPLHF.

The chain carries TRBV28 and TRBJ2-5; D gene unclear. This CDR3 region has 10 residues. The V and J ends lost 8 bases and 5 bases respectively, with 6 bases between them. Germline V gives CDR1 MDHEN, CDR2 SYDVKM. CDR3 DNA: TGTGCCAGCGCGCGCGAGACCCAGTACTTC. Protein sequence: CASARETQYF.

The chain has TRBV6-5 and TRBJ2-7, with 8 bases identical to TRBD2. The V gene end was trimmed by 6 bases and the J gene end by 6 bases; junction bases not matched to a gene: 13. Germline CDR1 reads MNHEY; CDR2 reads SVGAGI. The CDR3 contains 15 residues. The CDR3 sequence is CASSPQGGRRAEQYF. The CDR3 DNA reads as TGTGCCAGCAGCCCACAGGGCGGGAGGAGGGCCGAGCAGTACTTC.

The gene calls are TRBV3-1 (or the pseudogene TRBV3-2) and TRBJ2-5, with D perhaps TRBD2 (7 bases). Trimming pared 0 bases from V and 10 bases from J, leaving 12 bases between. The CDR3 contains 13 residues. Germline assignment: CDR1 LGHDT and CDR2 YNNKEL (reference sequence). DNA for the CDR3: TGTGCCAGCAGCCAAGATGGGGGGGGCCGCCAGTACTTC. Its protein is CASSQDGGGRQYF.

The rearrangement links TRBV5-1 to TRBJ1-3; D unclear. The CDR3 contains 15 residues. Germline lookup yields CDR1 SGHRS and CDR2 YFSETQ. V lost 2 bases to trimming and J lost 4 bases, with 13 bases between them. DNA for the CDR3: TGCGCCAGCAGCTTAGGAGTTTCAGACGGAAACACCATATATTTT. Translating it yields CASSLGVSDGNTIYF.